The sequence of this TCR beta chain was determined in a study of beta chain features in type 1 diabetes. On the study more broadly: When patients were set against healthy donors, age, gender and cell yields were similar. Study observations and caveats: Cells with high TCR expression could be over-represented by cDNA sequencing. For Type 1 diabetes patients, all four CD4+ subsets carried TCRB CDR3s that were moderately but significantly shorter. Fewer junction insertions and more nucleotide deletions appeared in type 1 diabetes patients. In the patient group, naive, central memory and Treg TCRB repertoires seemed more alike than in the healthy donor group.

The V gene's germline CDR1 is SGHNT and CDR2 YENEEA. V lost 2 bases and J lost 4, with 14 bases in between. This CDR3 contains 16 residues. For this clone: Its antigen is not known.

Expressed TCRB transcripts were sequenced because the isolated RNA had all been reverse transcribed beforehand. Some clones are missing from TCRdb's copy, which holds only in-frame ones; the method was immunoSEQ multiplex PCR. The sample holds 600,000 to 750,000 clones, 12% seen once. The sequence came from a man aged 25 to 40 with type 1 diabetes. The chain recombines TRBV11-3 with TRBJ2-2, with D perhaps matching TRBD1 (5 bases). The sample comprised naive CD4+ T cells from blood. The CDR3 DNA reads as TGTGCCAGCAGCTTAACGATGGGGCAGAGCACCGGGGAGCTGTTTTTT. Protein product: CASSLTMGQSTGELFF. The variable domain in full, with the rest retrieved from reference TRBV11-3 and TRBJ2-2, is EAGVVQSPRYKIIEKKQPVAFWCNPISGHNTLYWYLQNLGQGPELLIRYENEEAVDDSQLPKDRFSAERLKGVDSTLKIQPAELGDSAVYLCASSLTMGQSTGELFFGEGSRLTVL.